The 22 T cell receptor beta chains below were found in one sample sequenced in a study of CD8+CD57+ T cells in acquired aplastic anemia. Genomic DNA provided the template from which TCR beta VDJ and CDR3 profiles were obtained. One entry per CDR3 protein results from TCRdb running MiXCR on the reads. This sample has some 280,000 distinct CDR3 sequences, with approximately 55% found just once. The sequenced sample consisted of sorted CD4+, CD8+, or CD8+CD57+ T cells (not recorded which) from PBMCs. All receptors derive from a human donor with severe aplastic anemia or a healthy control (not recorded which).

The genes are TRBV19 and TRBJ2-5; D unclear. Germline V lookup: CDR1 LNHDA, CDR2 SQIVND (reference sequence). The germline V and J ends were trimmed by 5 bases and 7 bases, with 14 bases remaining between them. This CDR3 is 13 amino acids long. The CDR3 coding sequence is TGTGCCAGTAGTGGGCCCTTTCTCGGGACCCAGTACTTC. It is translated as CASSGPFLGTQYF.

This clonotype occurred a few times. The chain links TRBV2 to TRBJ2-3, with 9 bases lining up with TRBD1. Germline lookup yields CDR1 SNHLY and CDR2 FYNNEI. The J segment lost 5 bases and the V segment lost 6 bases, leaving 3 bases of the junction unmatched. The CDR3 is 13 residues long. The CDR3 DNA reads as TGTGCCAGCAGGACAGGGGGTATAGATACGCAGTATTTT. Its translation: CASRTGGIDTQYF.

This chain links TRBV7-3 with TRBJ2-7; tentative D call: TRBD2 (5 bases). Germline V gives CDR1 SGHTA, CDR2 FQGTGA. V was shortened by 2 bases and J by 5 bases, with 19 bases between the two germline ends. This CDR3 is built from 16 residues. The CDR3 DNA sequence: TGTGCCAGCAGCTTAGGGCCGGCGGGCCCTATGGACGAGCAGTACTTC. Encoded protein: CASSLGPAGPMDEQYF.

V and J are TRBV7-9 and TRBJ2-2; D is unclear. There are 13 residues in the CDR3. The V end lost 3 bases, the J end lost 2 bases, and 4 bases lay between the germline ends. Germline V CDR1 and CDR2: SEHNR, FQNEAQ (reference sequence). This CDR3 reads CASSLGNTGELFF. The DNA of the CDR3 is TGTGCCAGCAGCTTGGGAAACACCGGGGAGCTGTTTTTT.

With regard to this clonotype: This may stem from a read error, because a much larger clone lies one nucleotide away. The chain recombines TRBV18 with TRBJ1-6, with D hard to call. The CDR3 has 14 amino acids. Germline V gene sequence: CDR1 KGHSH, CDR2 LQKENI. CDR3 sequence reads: CACSPPSPNSPLHF. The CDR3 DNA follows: TGTGCCTGCTCACCCCCATCCCCAAATTCACCCCTCCACTTT.

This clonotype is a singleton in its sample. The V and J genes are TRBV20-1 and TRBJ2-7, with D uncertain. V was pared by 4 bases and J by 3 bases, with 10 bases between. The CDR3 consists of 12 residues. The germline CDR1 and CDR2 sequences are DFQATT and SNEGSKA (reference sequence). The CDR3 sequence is CSAMASSYEQYF. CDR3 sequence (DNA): TGCAGTGCTATGGCCAGTAGCTACGAGCAGTACTTC.

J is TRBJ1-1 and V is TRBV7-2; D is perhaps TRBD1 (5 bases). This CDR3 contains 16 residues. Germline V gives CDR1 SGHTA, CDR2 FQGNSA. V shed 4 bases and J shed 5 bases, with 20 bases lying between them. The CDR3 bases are TGTGCCAGCAGCTATAGTCTTCCAGGGCTAAGTACTGAAGCTTTCTTT. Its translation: CASSYSLPGLSTEAFF.

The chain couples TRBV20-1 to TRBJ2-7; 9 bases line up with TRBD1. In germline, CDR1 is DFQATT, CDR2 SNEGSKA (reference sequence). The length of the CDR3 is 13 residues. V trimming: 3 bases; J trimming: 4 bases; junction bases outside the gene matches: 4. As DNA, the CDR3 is TGCAGTGCTAGCAGGACAGGGGATTACGAGCAGTACTTC. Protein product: CSASRTGDYEQYF.

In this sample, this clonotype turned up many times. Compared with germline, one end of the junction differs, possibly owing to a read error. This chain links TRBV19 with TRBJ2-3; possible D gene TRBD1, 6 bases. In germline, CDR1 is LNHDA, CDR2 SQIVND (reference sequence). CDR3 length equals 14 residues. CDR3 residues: CASSLDRSTDTQYF. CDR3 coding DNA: TGTGCCAGTAGTCTAGACAGGAGCACAGATACGCAGTATTTT.

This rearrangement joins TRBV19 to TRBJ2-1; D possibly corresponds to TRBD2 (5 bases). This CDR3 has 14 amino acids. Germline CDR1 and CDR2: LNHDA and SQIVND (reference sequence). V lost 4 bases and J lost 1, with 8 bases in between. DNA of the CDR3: TGTGCCAGTAGTACCCGGGATTCCTACAATGAGCAGTTCTTC. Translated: CASSTRDSYNEQFF.

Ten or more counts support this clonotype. This CDR3 is CASSYSVGQGTAKNIQYF. DNA for the CDR3: TGTGCCAGCAGTTACTCTGTGGGACAGGGGACCGCCAAAAACATTCAGTACTTC. The rearrangement links TRBV6-5 to TRBJ2-4, with TRBD1 matching over 10 bases. Trimming at V came to 0 bases and at J to 1 base, leaving 6 bases not matched to a gene. The CDR3 length is 18 residues. Germline CDR1 MNHEY, CDR2 SVGAGI.

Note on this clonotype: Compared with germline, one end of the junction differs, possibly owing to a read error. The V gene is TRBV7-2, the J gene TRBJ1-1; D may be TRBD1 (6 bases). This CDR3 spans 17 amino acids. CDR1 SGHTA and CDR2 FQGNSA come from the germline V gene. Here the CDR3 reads CASSQLTRDTSPSIFRF. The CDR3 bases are TGTGCCAGCAGCCAACTAACGAGGGACACATCCCCCTCAATTTTTAGATTT.

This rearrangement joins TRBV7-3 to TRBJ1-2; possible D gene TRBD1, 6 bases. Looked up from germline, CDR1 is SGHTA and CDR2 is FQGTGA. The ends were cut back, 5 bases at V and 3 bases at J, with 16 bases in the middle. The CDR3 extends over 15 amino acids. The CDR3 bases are TGTGCCAGCAGCGACGGACAGCGTCAAGACTATGGCTACACCTTC. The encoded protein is CASSDGQRQDYGYTF. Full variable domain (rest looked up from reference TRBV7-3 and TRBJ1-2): GAGVSQTPSNKVTEKGKYVELRCDPISGHTALYWYRQSLGQGPEFLIYFQGTGAADDSGLPNDRFFAVRPEGSVSTLKIQRTERGDSAVYLCASSDGQRQDYGYTFGSGTRLTVV.

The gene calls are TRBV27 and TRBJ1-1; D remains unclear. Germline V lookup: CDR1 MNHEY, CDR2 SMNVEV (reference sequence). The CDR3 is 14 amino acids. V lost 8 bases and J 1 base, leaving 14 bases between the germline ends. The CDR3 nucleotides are TGTGCCAGCTCCCGCCGAGACGGGAACACTGAAGCTTTCTTT. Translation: CASSRRDGNTEAFF.

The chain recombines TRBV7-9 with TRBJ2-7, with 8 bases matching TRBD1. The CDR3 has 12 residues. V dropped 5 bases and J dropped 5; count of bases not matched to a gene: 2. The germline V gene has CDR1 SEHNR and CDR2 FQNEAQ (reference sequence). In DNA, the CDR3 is TGTGCCAGCAGCAGACAGGGGAACGAGCAGTACTTC. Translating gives CASSRQGNEQYF.

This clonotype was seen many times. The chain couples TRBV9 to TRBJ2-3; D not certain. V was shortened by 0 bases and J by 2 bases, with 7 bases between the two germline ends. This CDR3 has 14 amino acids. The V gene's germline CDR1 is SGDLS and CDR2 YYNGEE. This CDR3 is CASSVAQITDTQYF. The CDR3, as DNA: TGTGCCAGCAGCGTAGCGCAGATCACAGATACGCAGTATTTT.

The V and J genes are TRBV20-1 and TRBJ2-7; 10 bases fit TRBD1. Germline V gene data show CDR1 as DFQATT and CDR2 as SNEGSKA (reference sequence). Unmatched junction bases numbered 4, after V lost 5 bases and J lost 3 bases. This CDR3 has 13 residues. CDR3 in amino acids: CSAADRGNYEQYF. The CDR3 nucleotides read TGCAGTGCTGCGGACAGGGGGAACTACGAGCAGTACTTC.

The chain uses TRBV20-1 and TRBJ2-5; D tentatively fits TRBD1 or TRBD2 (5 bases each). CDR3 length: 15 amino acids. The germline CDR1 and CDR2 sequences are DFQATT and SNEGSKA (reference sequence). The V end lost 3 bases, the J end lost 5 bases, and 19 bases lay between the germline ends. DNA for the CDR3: TGCAGTGCTAGTTTGGTGGGACCCCCTGGGGAGACCCAGTACTTC. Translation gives CSASLVGPPGETQYF.

The CDR3 coding sequence is TGTGCCAGCAGCTTGGCCCGGAGTGGAGGAGATACGCAGTATTTT. This gives the protein CASSLARSGGDTQYF. The J gene is TRBJ1-5, the V gene TRBV5-4, with D possibly TRBD2 on 5 matching bases. The end of the DNA fits TRBJ2-3 better, so the J call may be wrong. Germline assignment: CDR1 SGHNT and CDR2 YYREEE (reference sequence). This CDR3 spans 15 amino acids.

CDR3 bases: TGTGCCAGCAGCCAACTTCCCAGCGCCTCCTACGAGCAGTACTTC. As protein: CASSQLPSASYEQYF. The genes are TRBV14 and TRBJ2-7, with D uncertain. Germline assignment: CDR1 SGHDN and CDR2 FVKESK. V was shortened by 2 bases and J by 0 bases, with 11 bases between the two germline ends. This CDR3 spans 15 amino acids.

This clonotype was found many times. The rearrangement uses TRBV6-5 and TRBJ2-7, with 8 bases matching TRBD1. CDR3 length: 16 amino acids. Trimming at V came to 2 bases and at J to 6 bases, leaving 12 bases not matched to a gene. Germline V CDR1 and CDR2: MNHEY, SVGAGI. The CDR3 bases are TGTGCCAGCAGTTACCCTGGACAGGGAAGGCCTTCCGAGCAGTACTTC. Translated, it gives CASSYPGQGRPSEQYF.

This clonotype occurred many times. The CDR3, as DNA: TGTGCCAGCAGCTTAGCGGGTGGAACTAATGAAAAACTGTTTTTT. Its translation: CASSLAGGTNEKLFF. The genes are TRBV11-1 and TRBJ1-4, with no clear D. The germline V and J ends were trimmed by 0 bases and 1 base, with 6 bases remaining between them. The CDR3 is 15 residues long. In germline, CDR1 is SGHAT, CDR2 FQDESV (reference sequence).